A selection of T cell receptor beta chains follows, all from one sample in a study of identical twins. TCRdb recomputed calls from the 5' RACE reads with MiXCR, one row per CDR3 protein. The table records around 340,000 distinct CDR3 sequences, roughly an eighth of them present only once. These data also formed part of another study, on yellow fever vaccine responses in identical twins.

Sample: CD8+ T cells sorted from blood. The receptors originated from a woman aged 18 to 35 in good health. Both conserved end residues are part of each CDR3. For some rows the clone size is stated as once, few or many, or as a class when expanded; others skip it.

TRBJ2-7,TRBV25-1,many,CASSDLGPGQGYEQYF
TRBJ2-5,TRBV21-1,.,CASSASGGTGGETQYF
TRBJ2-1,TRBV11-2,many,CASSSAYNEQFF
TRBJ2-5,TRBV6-5,few,CASGTDEETQYF
TRBJ2-3,TRBV4-1,many,CASSQDRGTTDTQYF
TRBJ2-1,TRBV4-1,few,CASSQDWNEQFF
TRBJ2-4,TRBV7-9,.,CASSDRDGGNIQYF
TRBJ2-5,TRBV10-3,many,CAISDVPGLAGVEETQYF
TRBJ2-3,TRBV7-6,.,CASSLEASGGAGDTQYF
TRBJ1-6,TRBV3-1,few,CASSRQQGFYNSPLHF
TRBJ2-5,TRBV5-1,many,CASSLTGREETQYF
TRBJ2-2,TRBV2,.,CASSDGAGLNTGELFF
TRBJ2-1,TRBV5-5,many,CASSPLLHSYNEQFF
TRBJ2-3,TRBV6-5,many,CASSYRRETGPDTQYF
TRBJ2-3,TRBV9,few,CASSARTSGILTDTQYF
TRBJ2-1,TRBV5-1,.,CASSLVGLADYNEQFF
TRBJ2-3,TRBV20-1,.,CSGGPNTQYF
TRBJ2-2,TRBV7-2,few,CASSPLAGGKTGELFF
TRBJ1-2,TRBV20-1,.,CRGWQGDGYTF
TRBJ2-7,TRBV28,few,CASKDVEGSGYEQYF
TRBJ2-2,TRBV9,.,CASSVEASGSPTTGELFF
TRBJ1-1,TRBV5-1,.,CASSLYSGTANTEAFF
TRBJ2-7,TRBV12-5,.,CASAAGAYEQYF
TRBJ2-1,TRBV27,.,CASSSTYYNEQFF
TRBJ2-1,TRBV7-8,many,CASSNRGQDSNEQFF
TRBJ2-7,TRBV20-1,few,CTTTSSYEQYF
TRBJ1-1,TRBV6-5,few,CASSYEVGVQGEAFF
TRBJ1-2,TRBV2,few,CASSDMGPYGYTF
TRBJ2-4,TRBV7-2,few,CASSLRAGTAKNIQYF
TRBJ2-7,TRBV7-8,many,CASRYRDRESYEQYF
TRBJ1-1,TRBV10-3,.,CAISESGSWNTEAFF
TRBJ2-2,TRBV7-9,.,CASSLDRAITGELFF
TRBJ1-3,TRBV12-3/TRBV12-4,few,CASSGGVYDTIYF
TRBJ2-1,TRBV5-1,.,CASVTEYNEQFF
TRBJ1-5,TRBV19,few,CASTRTGAGQPQHF
TRBJ2-1,TRBV27,once,CASSFRPSSYNEQFF
TRBJ2-5,TRBV5-6,few,CASSLGTAYPYQETQYF
TRBJ2-7,TRBV4-1,.,CASSQVRQNSYEQYF
TRBJ2-7,TRBV12-3/TRBV12-4,many,CASSSERAYEQYF
TRBJ2-1,TRBV6-1,few,CASTIKRMGSSYNEQFF
TRBJ2-3,TRBV3-1,few,CASRGTSGRYTDTQYF
TRBJ2-2,TRBV29-1,many,CSAGGRPTGELFF
TRBJ1-1,TRBV19,many,CASSDPNTEAFF
TRBJ1-2,TRBV29-1,many,CSVEDRSPYGYTF
TRBJ2-2,TRBV11-3,.,CATENTGELFF
TRBJ1-1,TRBV25-1,few,CASSERGQGSMDTEAFF
TRBJ2-5,TRBV12-3/TRBV12-4,many,CASSLVETGMETQYF
TRBJ2-3,TRBV5-1,.,CASSEAGSGDTQYF
TRBJ2-7,TRBV7-9,.,CARGPGRGEQYF
TRBJ2-1,TRBV2,.,CASSEGLAGVFGPYNEQFF
TRBJ2-2,TRBV24-1,many,CATSDPTSGSTGELFF
TRBJ1-4,TRBV6-1,few,CASSEAKLPLWDEKLFF
TRBJ2-1,TRBV4-1,few,CASSQGVTGGNEQFF
TRBJ2-3,TRBV12-3/TRBV12-4,few,CASSFRGDSTDTQYF
TRBJ2-1,TRBV28,few,CASSFPPAGAYNEQFF
TRBJ2-2,TRBV27,few,CASSLGTGTSGNTGELFF
TRBJ2-3,TRBV7-9,.,CASSISGGPTDTQYF
TRBJ2-1,TRBV5-1,many,CASSLAPGDYNEQFF
TRBJ2-1,TRBV5-1,few,CASSSGGDQYNEQFF
TRBJ2-5,TRBV7-4,.,CASSLSGGARETQYF